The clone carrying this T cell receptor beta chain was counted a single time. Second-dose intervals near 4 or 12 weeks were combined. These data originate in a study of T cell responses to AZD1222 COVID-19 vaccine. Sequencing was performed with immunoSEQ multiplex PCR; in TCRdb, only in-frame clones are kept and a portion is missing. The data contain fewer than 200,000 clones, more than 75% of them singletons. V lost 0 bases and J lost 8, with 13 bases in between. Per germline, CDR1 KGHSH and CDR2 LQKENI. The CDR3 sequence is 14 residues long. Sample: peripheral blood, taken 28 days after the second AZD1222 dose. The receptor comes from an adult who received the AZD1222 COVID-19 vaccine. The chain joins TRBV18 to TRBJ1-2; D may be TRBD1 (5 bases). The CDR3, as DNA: TGTGCCAGCTCACCACCGGGGGGGAAAGGCGGCTACACCTTC. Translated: CASSPPGGKGGYTF.